Listed here is a single T cell receptor beta chain. Its specificity is not known. Axillary draining lymph nodes of breast cancer patients supplied the node samples. TCRdb analysed the multiplex PCR reads with MiXCR anew, one entry per CDR3 protein. The repertoire holds around 140,000 distinct CDR3 sequences, with under 25% as singletons. This entry is derived from a study of breast tumors, draining lymph nodes, adjacent tissues. Findings of the study overall: Tumors had less TCR diversity than lymph nodes, more than nontumor tissue.

The V gene end was trimmed by 1 base and the J gene end by 10 bases; junction bases not matched to a gene: 7. This CDR3 spans 15 amino acids. CDR1 and CDR2 (germline): SGHAT, FQDESV (reference sequence). This chain links TRBV11-1 with TRBJ2-1; 10 positions agree with TRBD2. The TCR sequence derives from a female donor with breast cancer. Some clones in this sample may be carry-over from other donors' samples. The sample taken for sequencing was axillary lymph node tissue. The CDR3 spells CASSLGTSGEGEQFF. The CDR3 nucleotides read TGTGCCAGCAGCTTAGGCACTAGCGGGGAAGGGGAGCAGTTCTTC.